Listed below are T cell receptor beta chains from one sample, sequenced in a study of T cell responses to AZD1222 COVID-19 vaccine. This table comes from immunoSEQ multiplex PCR, and its TCRdb copy is limited to in-frame clones, with some not included. This sample yields 150,000 or so clones, of which roughly 88% are seen a single time; more than 13% belongs to the top ten. Source: peripheral blood, taken on day 0 of AZD1222 vaccination. The receptors were sampled from an adult in good health. Both conserved end residues are trimmed from each CDR3.

j_call | v_call | cdr3_aa
TRBJ1-1 | TRBV7-9 | ACQNTEAF
TRBJ2-3 | TRBV6-4 | ASSDSERDTQY
TRBJ1-1 | TRBV5-1 | ASSFTGNTEAF
TRBJ2-3 | TRBV4-3 | ASSLGASLRDTQY
TRBJ2-3 | TRBV9 | ASSPDEAASTDTQY
TRBJ1-6 | TRBV7-2 | ASSLDGGAGTYSPLH
TRBJ1-2 | TRBV30 | ACYRGRDGYT
TRBJ1-6 | TRBV7-2 | ASSSGQINSPLH
TRBJ2-3 | TRBV27 | ASSLRIEAFTDTQY
TRBJ1-5 | TRBV24-1 | ATLPPVYSNQPQH
TRBJ1-1 | TRBV5-4 | ASSKGTAMNTEAF
TRBJ2-7 | TRBV6-5 | ASSWTGQTYEQY
TRBJ2-7 | TRBV7-2 | ASRPPGQASYEQY
TRBJ2-1 | TRBV3-1/TRBV3-2 | ASSHGGRHNEQF
TRBJ1-1 | TRBV27 | ASSLGLPTSEAF
TRBJ1-1 | TRBV18 | ASSPLDTGPRNTEAF
TRBJ1-1 | TRBV19 | ASSIRGQDPNTEAF
TRBJ2-6 | TRBV15 | ATSGTTEGDFSGANVLT
TRBJ1-3 | TRBV2 | ASSVPGHSPGNTIY
TRBJ2-1 | TRBV11-3 | ASSLTGTSGGGQF
TRBJ1-1 | TRBV6-2/TRBV6-3 | ASSRGPTDRTANTEAF
TRBJ1-5 | TRBV28 | ASTPGGSNQPQH
TRBJ2-1 | TRBV29-1 | SVDQPAGHNEQF
TRBJ1-3 | TRBV29-1 | SVDQGGNTIY
TRBJ2-7 | TRBV3-1/TRBV3-2 | ASSQAGTGYEQY
TRBJ2-3 | TRBV11-2 | ASSLRPAGGTDTQY
TRBJ1-2 | TRBV19 | ASCPAGYGYT
TRBJ1-2 | TRBV4-3 | ASSQELGSSYGYT
TRBJ2-1 | TRBV19 | ASSNTGPLSSYNEQF
TRBJ1-2 | TRBV5-6 | ASSLELSYGYT
TRBJ1-2 | TRBV12-3/TRBV12-4 | ASSLRDYT
TRBJ1-1 | TRBV5-1 | ASSLGHANTEAF
TRBJ1-2 | TRBV9 | ASSVQSGIRGYT
TRBJ1-1 | TRBV7-2 | ASSLRAGGGGEAF
TRBJ2-1 | TRBV7-8 | ASSSGLAGGQRNERF
TRBJ2-1 | TRBV6-6 | ASSFRAGLAGNEQF
TRBJ2-3 | TRBV2 | ASSGAGGPTDTQY